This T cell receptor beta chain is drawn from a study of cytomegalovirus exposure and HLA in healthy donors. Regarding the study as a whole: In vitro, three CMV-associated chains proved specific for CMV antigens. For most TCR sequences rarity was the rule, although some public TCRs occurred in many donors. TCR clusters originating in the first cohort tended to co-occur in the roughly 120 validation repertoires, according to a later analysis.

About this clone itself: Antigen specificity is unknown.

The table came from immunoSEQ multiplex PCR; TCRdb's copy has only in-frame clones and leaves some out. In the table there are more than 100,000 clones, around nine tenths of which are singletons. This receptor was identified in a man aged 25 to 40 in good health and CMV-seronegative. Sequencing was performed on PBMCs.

The CDR3 region has the DNA TGTGCCAGCAAGGAATACCGGGAACTTAACACTGAAGCTTTCTTT. Translation: CASKEYRELNTEAFF. This chain uses TRBV6-1 with TRBJ1-1; D ambiguous. V shed 7 bases and J shed 2 bases, with 17 bases lying between them. Germline values: CDR1 MNHNS, CDR2 SASEGT. CDR3 length: 15 residues.